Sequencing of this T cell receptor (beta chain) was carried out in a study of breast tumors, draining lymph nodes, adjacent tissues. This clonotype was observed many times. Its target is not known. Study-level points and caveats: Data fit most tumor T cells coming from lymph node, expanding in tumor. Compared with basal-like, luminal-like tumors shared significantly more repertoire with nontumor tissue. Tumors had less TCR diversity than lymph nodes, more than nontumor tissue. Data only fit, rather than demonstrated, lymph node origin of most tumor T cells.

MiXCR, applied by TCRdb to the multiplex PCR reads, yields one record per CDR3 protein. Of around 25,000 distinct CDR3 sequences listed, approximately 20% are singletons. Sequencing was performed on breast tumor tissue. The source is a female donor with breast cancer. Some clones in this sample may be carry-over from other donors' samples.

CDR3 DNA: TGCGCCAGCAGCTTGACAGGGGACGGAAGCTATGGCTACACCTTC. It encodes CASSLTGDGSYGYTF. The genes are TRBV5-1 and TRBJ1-2, with 7 bases lining up with TRBD1. CDR1 SGHRS and CDR2 YFSETQ come from the germline V gene. Trimming took 1 base from V and 4 from J; bases not matched to a gene: 7. The CDR3 totals 15 residues.